A single sample gave rise to the 26 T cell receptor beta chains below, sequenced in a study of radiation and T cells in renal cell carcinoma. Generated by immunoSEQ multiplex PCR, the TCRdb table keeps only in-frame clones and is missing some. The table has about 150,000 clones, roughly 87% seen once. Time point of the sample: blood 2 weeks post-SBRT. Treatment of the sample: 15 Gy SBRT to primary tumor, nephrectomy 4 weeks later. Sequences were derived from blood, sampled from a patient whose treatment included radiotherapy and nephrectomy. These TCRs come from a woman between 45 and 65 years old with renal cell carcinoma.

This clone was recorded a few times. This chain connects TRBV6-1 to TRBJ2-7; D uncertain. Germline V gene sequence: CDR1 MNHNS, CDR2 SASEGT. Trimming cost V 7 bases and J 0 bases, with 13 bases left between them. This CDR3 comprises 14 residues. CDR3 sequence reads: CASTPAYLSYEQYF. The CDR3 nucleotides read TGTGCCAGCACCCCGGCATACCTCTCCTACGAGCAGTACTTC.

The CDR3 region has the DNA TGCAGCGTTACCCGGGACAGCTACAATGAGCAGTTCTTC. Its translation is CSVTRDSYNEQFF. The V gene is TRBV29-1, the J gene TRBJ2-1; 7 bases map to TRBD1. The CDR3 runs 13 residues. Germline CDR1 SQVTM, CDR2 ANQGSEA. V was clipped by 5 bases and J by 3 bases; unmatched bases: 4.

V gene TRBV6-5 combines with J gene TRBJ1-1; 8 bases fit TRBD1. Germline CDR1 is MNHEY and CDR2 is SVGAGI. Germline trimming cut 4 bases from V and 5 bases from J; bases unmatched to any gene: 6. This CDR3 contains 14 residues. The CDR3 DNA reads as TGTGCCAGCAGTTCCGGACAGGGACATACTGAAGCTTTCTTT. As protein: CASSSGQGHTEAFF.

V is TRBV6-1 and J is TRBJ1-4; D unresolved. The V end lost 1 base, the J end lost 8 bases, and 11 bases lay between the germline ends. There are 14 residues in the CDR3. Germline CDR1 and CDR2: MNHNS and SASEGT. CDR3 loop: CASSEVLREEKLFF. CDR3 in DNA: TGTGCCAGCAGTGAAGTTCTTCGGGAGGAAAAACTGTTTTTT.

DNA for the CDR3: TGTGCCATCACCGTCGGACCTAATAGTGGCTACACCTTC. Amino acids: CAITVGPNSGYTF. The chain combines TRBV10-3 with TRBJ1-2, with unresolved D. Germline CDR1 is ENHRY and CDR2 is SYGVKD. This CDR3 spans 13 amino acids. Trimming shortened V by 7 bases and J by 7 bases, and 16 bases separated the two germline ends.

The J gene is TRBJ1-4, the V gene TRBV7-2; no reliable D call. Trimming left V 5 bases short and J 8 bases short, with 12 bases between. The germline V gene has CDR1 SGHTA and CDR2 FQGNSA. This CDR3 has 13 residues. The chain's CDR3 is CASSGSPGEKLFF. As DNA, the CDR3 is TGTGCCAGCAGCGGTTCCCCAGGCGAAAAACTGTTTTTT.

The J gene is TRBJ2-7, the V gene TRBV19, with 11 positions matching TRBD2. Germline CDR1 reads LNHDA; CDR2 reads SQIVND (reference sequence). Trimming cost V 4 bases and J 2 bases; bases outside gene matches: 4. The CDR3 covers 15 residues. The CDR3 protein is CASSTTSGGTYEQYF. The CDR3 region has the DNA TGTGCCAGTAGTACCACTAGCGGGGGCACCTACGAGCAGTACTTC.

V and J are TRBV6-5 and TRBJ1-5, with 7 bases aligning to TRBD1. The germline V gene encodes CDR1 MNHEY and CDR2 SVGAGI. The CDR3 extends over 16 amino acids. V shed 0 bases and J 4 bases; nucleotides not matched to a gene: 6. The CDR3 DNA is TGTGCCAGCAGTTACTCTCGGACAGGAGGGAATCAGCCCCAGCATTTT. This translates into CASSYSRTGGNQPQHF.

This chain uses TRBV5-4 with TRBJ2-2, with D perhaps TRBD2 (7 bases). Trimming took off 5 bases at V and 2 bases at J, with 16 bases between the two ends. The CDR3 totals 16 residues. Germline CDR1 reads SGHNT; CDR2 reads YYREEE (reference sequence). The CDR3 sequence is CASSWGGQPNTGELFF. The CDR3 DNA reads TGTGCCAGCAGTTGGGGGGGGCAGCCCAACACCGGGGAGCTGTTTTTT.

About this clone: Other nucleotide sequences in the sample specify the same CDR3. The CDR3 DNA follows: TGCGCCAGCAGCTTGGGGGGAGACACTGAAGCTTTCTTT. Protein: CASSLGGDTEAFF. V and J are TRBV5-1 and TRBJ1-1; D is unresolved. The CDR3 is 13 residues long. Trimming stripped 0 bases from V and 3 bases from J, with 6 bases between. Germline V CDR1 and CDR2: SGHRS, YFSETQ.

The chain employs TRBV5-4 and TRBJ2-3; a weak D match, TRBD2 (7 bases). Deletions cut 1 base from V and 4 bases from J, with 10 bases between. Germline V gene lookup returns CDR1 SGHNT and CDR2 YYREEE (reference sequence). The CDR3 totals 14 residues. The CDR3 nucleotides read TGTGCCAGCAGCTTGCGGGGGGCATCAGATACGCAGTATTTT. Amino acid sequence: CASSLRGASDTQYF.

The rearrangement uses TRBV11-3 and TRBJ2-1, with D perhaps matching TRBD2 (6 bases). Trimming left V 2 bases short and J 10 bases short, with 18 bases between. From germline, CDR1 is SGHNT and CDR2 YENEEA. This CDR3 region has 15 residues. In DNA, the CDR3 is TGTGCCAGCAGCTTAAAAACCGGGAGTCCCCGGGAGCAGTTCTTC. Its protein is CASSLKTGSPREQFF.

This sequence joins TRBV11-2 and TRBJ1-1; the D is unclear. Trimming cost V 0 bases and J 10 bases, with 15 bases left between them. The CDR3 extends over 14 amino acids. In germline, CDR1 is SGHAT, CDR2 FQNNGV. As DNA, the CDR3 is TGTGCCAGCAGCTTAGATGGTTGGACCGGTGTAGCTTTCTTT. As protein: CASSLDGWTGVAFF.

This clone has a single count. The chain is built from TRBV29-1 and TRBJ1-4; 7 nucleotides line up with TRBD1. The V segment lost 7 bases and the J segment 8 bases; nucleotides outside the gene matches: 10. This CDR3 has 13 amino acids. The germline V gene has CDR1 SQVTM and CDR2 ANQGSEA. The CDR3 here is CSASMAGGEKLFF. The CDR3, as DNA: TGCAGCGCCTCGATGGCAGGGGGAGAAAAACTGTTTTTT.

V usage is TRBV28 and J usage is TRBJ1-6; D not resolved. The germline V gene encodes CDR1 MDHEN and CDR2 SYDVKM. The CDR3 sequence is 17 residues long. V lost 5 bases and J lost 0, with 14 bases in between. The CDR3 coding sequence is TGTGCCAGCAGTACCCTCCGGAGCAGCTCCTATAATTCACCCCTCCACTTT. This encodes CASSTLRSSSYNSPLHF.

The J gene is TRBJ2-3, the V gene TRBV5-6, with 11 bases lining up with TRBD2. Trimming took 1 base from V and 5 from J; bases not matched to a gene: 9. The CDR3 is made up of 17 amino acids. Germline-derived CDR1 and CDR2 are SGHDT and YYEEEE. CDR3 bases: TGTGCCAGCAGCTTGCGCCCTAGCGGGGGGCTAAGAGATACGCAGTATTTT. Its protein is CASSLRPSGGLRDTQYF.

This clone has just a few counts. The chain is built from TRBV10-3 and TRBJ1-1, with 10 bases fitting TRBD1. The CDR3 runs to 16 residues. CDR1 is ENHRY, CDR2 SYGVKD, per germline. The V gene end was trimmed by 4 bases and the J gene end by 3 bases; junction bases not matched to a gene: 8. The CDR3 spells CAISGSTGTGDTEAFF. The CDR3 coding sequence is TGTGCCATCAGTGGGTCAACCGGGACAGGGGACACTGAAGCTTTCTTT.

The rearrangement joins TRBV25-1 to TRBJ2-1; D might be TRBD1 (6 bases). The CDR3 totals 13 residues. Germline V gives CDR1 MGHDK, CDR2 SYGVNS. V gave up 7 bases and J gave up 3 bases, with 10 bases separating them. CDR3 loop: CASTQTGYNEQFF. CDR3 bases: TGTGCCAGCACCCAGACAGGCTACAATGAGCAGTTCTTC.

The chain recombines TRBV30 with TRBJ2-7, with D hard to call. Germline-derived CDR1 and CDR2 are GTSNPN and SVGIG (reference sequence). V lost 2 bases to trimming and J lost 0 bases, with 8 bases between them. The CDR3 is 13 amino acids. The CDR3 protein is CAWSLDVSYEQYF. In DNA, the CDR3 is TGTGCCTGGAGTCTTGACGTCTCCTACGAGCAGTACTTC.

Only one count was recorded for this clone. The sample holds other DNA sequences that translate to the same CDR3. CDR3 bases: TGTGCCAGCAGTTACTCAGTGAACACTGAAGCTTTCTTT. This codes for CASSYSVNTEAFF. The chain is built from TRBV6-6 and TRBJ1-1; no clear D. There are 13 residues in the CDR3. Trimming left V 0 bases short and J 0 bases short, with 2 bases between. Per germline, CDR1 MNHNY and CDR2 SVGAGI (reference sequence).

The chain joins TRBV5-1 to TRBJ1-1, with D maybe TRBD1 (5 bases). The germline V gene encodes CDR1 SGHRS and CDR2 YFSETQ. V lost 3 bases and J 6 bases, leaving 9 bases between the germline ends. The CDR3 length is 12 residues. The DNA for the CDR3 is TGCGCCAGCAGCTGGGACTGGTCTGAAGCTTTCTTT. It specifies CASSWDWSEAFF.

The V call is TRBV29-1, the J call TRBJ1-1; D gene unclear. The CDR3 sequence is 14 residues long. Deletions cut 2 bases from V and 4 bases from J, with 14 bases between. Germline V CDR1 and CDR2: SQVTM, ANQGSEA. The CDR3 DNA follows: TGCAGCGTTGAACCCGTAGCTGGAGGCACTGAAGCTTTCTTT. Residues: CSVEPVAGGTEAFF.

The chain uses TRBV30 and TRBJ2-7; 7 bases match TRBD1. The CDR3 extends over 13 amino acids. Trimming cost V 4 bases and J 3 bases; bases outside gene matches: 6. Germline CDR1 and CDR2: GTSNPN and SVGIG (reference sequence). The CDR3 region has the DNA TGTGCCTGGAATGACAGGGTAGGCTACGAGCAGTACTTC. Encoded protein: CAWNDRVGYEQYF.

This chain uses TRBV18 with TRBJ1-2; 8 bases are shared with TRBD1. The junction had 4 bases not matched to a gene; V was cut back by 3 bases and J by 4 bases. The CDR3 is 14 amino acids. CDR1 KGHSH and CDR2 LQKENI come from the germline V gene. This chain's CDR3 is CASSPGQDLYGYTF. Here the CDR3 DNA reads TGTGCCAGCTCACCGGGACAGGACCTCTATGGCTACACCTTC.

The chain has TRBV10-2 and TRBJ2-3; D is possibly TRBD1 (5 bases). This CDR3 has 15 residues. The V end lost 7 bases, the J end lost 0 bases, and 14 bases lay between the germline ends. CDR1 is WSHSY, CDR2 SAAADI, per germline. The CDR3 protein is CASNVIQGSTDTQYF. The CDR3 DNA sequence: TGCGCCAGCAACGTTATCCAGGGAAGCACAGATACGCAGTATTTT.

V gene TRBV30 combines with J gene TRBJ2-1; 7 bases agree with TRBD2. The CDR3 sequence is 16 residues long. CDR1 and CDR2 (germline): GTSNPN, SVGIG (reference sequence). Unmatched junction bases numbered 16, after V lost 2 bases and J lost 9 bases. CDR3 bases: TGTGCCTGGAGTCGACTAGCCTATAGTACTGCGGTTGAGCAGTTCTTC. Its protein product is CAWSRLAYSTAVEQFF.